This record looks at one T cell receptor beta chain sequence and its context. This receptor's antigen is unknown. No clone much larger than this one lies a single base away; base qualities are absent. The data are from a study of blood T cell repertoires in COVID-19 (TCRdb year 2020). Study-wide context: Samples from collaborators originated in the United States, Italy and Spain and spanned both the acute and convalescent phases of COVID-19. The prospective study material was composed of cDNA or gDNA derived from T cells, B-cell-depleted T cells, or PBMCs. Subjects who had been exposed to COVID-19, were actively infected with it, or had recovered from it provided the deeply sampled blood TCRbeta repertoires that made up the dataset. The repertoires were made available in a free public database intended to serve as a resource for research on the immune response to SARS-CoV-2. Samples came from the ongoing ImmuneRACE study (first 160 participants) plus 1,254 subjects from 6 global collaborators. Nearly every sample came with metadata listing a de-identified subject ID, COVID-19 status, age in years and sex. Where available, HLA class I and class II types were taken from metadata supplied by the sample provider and were not determined by assay-based typing.

TCRbeta CDR3 regions were amplified from genomic DNA using the immunoSEQ Assay, a bias-controlled multiplex PCR. Per the original workflow: Within the assay, amplification of reference gene primers was used to estimate how many nucleated cells each sample contained. Sequence reads were collapsed and filtered to measure the absolute abundance of every unique TCRbeta CDR3 rearrangement. For each sample, productive Simpson clonality was calculated as the square root of Simpson's diversity index over productive rearrangements. In its TCRdb copy, this immuneACCESS table keeps in-frame sequences only and misses some clones. Where compared with another copy, unresolved V genes explain less than half of these, and the others have no known cause. V and J calls and clone size come straight from that table; D and trimming were deduced from the DNA. In all, the sample holds some 320,000 clones, and just under 90% of those were seen once. The top ten clonotypes cover 2.5% to 3.5% of the sample.

CDR1 and CDR2 (MDHEN, SYDVKM) derive from the germline V gene. Clipping removes 5 bases from V and 13 bases from J, with 6 as the unmatched junction base count. Spanning cysteine to phenylalanine, the CDR3 consists of 12 amino acids. Only the CDR3 portion is preserved as DNA: 36 bases, with reading frame beginning at the first base. What the research found in general, with its limitations: The quantity of clinical and demographic metadata differed by source and by participant and was supplied without curation.

Participants in the prospective study were enrolled through a virtual design, were aged roughly 18 to 100 years, and lived in about 25 United States geographic areas. To assign participants to cohorts, the prospective study relied on clinical history that participants themselves reported in a screening survey and a study questionnaire. A participant counted as exposed if, within 2 weeks of entering the study, that participant had been in contact with someone who had a PCR-confirmed or clinician-diagnosed COVID-19 case. Each participant in the prospective study had whole blood, serum and a nasopharyngeal or oropharyngeal swab collected by mobile phlebotomists. Prospective study participants could optionally give additional blood draws and questionnaires over a roughly 2-month period. Prospective study blood samples were shipped either frozen or at room temperature before DNA extraction.

Recombination connected TRBV28 to TRBJ1-4; 8 bases in between match TRBD1. Material for sequencing was PBMCs or T cells enriched from blood (not recorded which). This receptor was identified in a woman aged 45 to 65 who had been exposed to COVID-19. The DNA reads as follows: TGTGCCAGCAGTCCTTGGACAGGGATACTGTTTTTT. Its amino acids are CASSPWTGILFF.